This passage covers 30 T cell receptor beta chains from one sample sequenced in a study of cytomegalovirus exposure and HLA in healthy donors. With 60 Vbeta and 13 Jbeta primers, the PCR was carried out. The method was immunoSEQ multiplex PCR; TCRdb's version includes in-frame clones alone and lacks a portion of them. This sample contains approximately 170,000 clones. Sequencing input: PBMCs. These receptors came from a woman aged 18-29 years in good health and CMV-seropositive.

The chain carries TRBV7-2 and TRBJ1-2, with 7 bases fitting TRBD1. CDR1 SGHTA and CDR2 FQGNSA come from the germline V gene. After removal of 5 bases from V and 2 bases from J, the junction contained 5 bases not matched to a gene. There are 14 residues in the CDR3. The CDR3 loop is CASSPATGNYGYTF. CDR3 DNA sequence: TGTGCCAGCAGCCCGGCGACAGGGAACTATGGCTACACCTTC.

The chain links TRBV6-1 to TRBJ2-2; D gene ambiguous. This CDR3 is 14 amino acids long. Germline assignment: CDR1 MNHNS and CDR2 SASEGT. V was shortened by 6 bases and J by 4 bases, with 12 bases between the two germline ends. The CDR3 spells CASRSARATGELFF. In DNA, the CDR3 is TGTGCCAGCAGGTCCGCGAGAGCCACCGGGGAGCTGTTTTTT.

V gene TRBV7-9 combines with J gene TRBJ1-3; possible D gene TRBD1, 5 bases. This CDR3 comprises 17 residues. Germline CDR1 and CDR2: SEHNR and FQNEAQ (reference sequence). The V end was cut by 0 bases, the J end by 2 bases, with 14 bases between. CDR3 sequence (DNA): TGTGCCAGCAGCTTAGCTGGCAGGGAGGTGACTGGAAACACCATATATTTT. Residues: CASSLAGREVTGNTIYF.

The chain employs TRBV29-1 and TRBJ2-1, with 11 bases lining up with TRBD1. The length of the CDR3 is 14 residues. Trimming at V came to 6 bases and at J to 4 bases, leaving 5 bases not matched to a gene. Germline V gene lookup returns CDR1 SQVTM and CDR2 ANQGSEA. CDR3 protein: CSVGQGGSYNEQFF. The CDR3 bases are TGCAGCGTGGGACAGGGGGGCTCTTACAATGAGCAGTTCTTC.

The rearrangement joins TRBV25-1 to TRBJ2-1; the D is unclear. The CDR3 is 13 amino acids. Germline V gene data show CDR1 as MGHDK and CDR2 as SYGVNS. V lost 2 bases, J lost 7 bases, and 9 bases lay in between. Written as DNA, the CDR3 is TGTGCCAGCAGTGAACCCGGAGTTAATGAGCAGTTCTTC. Translated: CASSEPGVNEQFF.

The chain employs TRBV11-3 and TRBJ2-3; tentatively, D is TRBD2 (6 bases). This CDR3 has 14 amino acids. Germline assignment: CDR1 SGHNT and CDR2 YENEEA. The V end was cut by 10 bases, the J end by 1 base, with 15 bases between. The CDR3 nucleotides read TGTGCCACACACCCGGGGGTGGGCACAGATACGCAGTATTTT. This codes for CATHPGVGTDTQYF.

The rearrangement uses TRBV7-9 and TRBJ1-5; 11 nucleotides line up with TRBD1. The CDR3 totals 16 residues. Trimming took 0 bases from V and 6 from J; bases not matched to a gene: 4. Germline V gives CDR1 SEHNR, CDR2 FQNEAQ (reference sequence). Here the CDR3 DNA reads TGTGCCAGCAGCTTAGCGGGGACAGGGGGTGCTCAGCCCCAGCATTTT. It specifies CASSLAGTGGAQPQHF.

The rearrangement links TRBV28 to TRBJ2-7, with unresolved D. Trimming stripped 5 bases from V and 3 bases from J, with 11 bases between. Germline V gene lookup returns CDR1 MDHEN and CDR2 SYDVKM. The CDR3 has 13 amino acids. In DNA form, the CDR3 reads TGTGCCAGCAGTCCAGGAAGATTCTACGAGCAGTACTTC. Its translation is CASSPGRFYEQYF.

The chain couples TRBV12-5 to TRBJ2-1; 12 bases line up with TRBD2. Germline CDR1 is LGHNT and CDR2 is FRNRAP. With V trimmed by 7 bases and J by 4 bases, 11 bases remained unmatched. This CDR3 region has 17 residues. Here the CDR3 DNA reads TGTGCTAGTGCCCCCAGACTAGCGGGAGTTTTTTACAATGAGCAGTTCTTC. It codes for CASAPRLAGVFYNEQFF.

V is TRBV6-6 and J is TRBJ2-7; maybe TRBD2 (6 bases). The V and J ends lost 5 bases and 6 bases respectively, with 20 bases between them. Germline V gene data show CDR1 as MNHNY and CDR2 as SVGAGI (reference sequence). The CDR3 runs to 15 residues. The CDR3 DNA reads as TGTGCCAGCAGTATAGTGGCGGGGAAAGAGGGCGAGCAGTACTTC. Its translation is CASSIVAGKEGEQYF.

V is TRBV19 and J is TRBJ2-5; 11 bases agree with TRBD1. The CDR3 extends over 16 amino acids. J was trimmed by 1 base and V by 3 bases; bases with no gene match: 4. CDR1 and CDR2 (germline): LNHDA, SQIVND (reference sequence). The CDR3 DNA sequence: TGTGCCAGTAGTATCGGGACAGGGGGAATCCAAGAGACCCAGTACTTC. Translated: CASSIGTGGIQETQYF. The full variable domain, its missing parts supplied by reference TRBV19 and TRBJ2-5, is DGGITQSPKYLFRKEGQNVTLSCEQNLNHDAMYWYRQDPGQGLRLIYYSQIVNDFQKGDIAEGYSVSREKKESFPLTVTSAQKNPTAFYLCASSIGTGGIQETQYFGPGTRLLVL.

The chain uses TRBV28 and TRBJ1-1; D gene unclear. V was shortened by 3 bases and J by 4 bases, with 6 bases between the two germline ends. This CDR3 is 12 amino acids long. Germline V CDR1 and CDR2: MDHEN, SYDVKM. The DNA of the CDR3 is TGTGCCAGCAGTTTGGGAGCCACTGAAGCTTTCTTT. Translated, it gives CASSLGATEAFF.

The rearrangement links TRBV5-1 to TRBJ2-1; D gene unclear. V lost 1 base and J lost 7, with 9 bases in between. The germline gives CDR1 SGHRS, CDR2 YFSETQ. The CDR3 is 13 amino acids. In nucleotides, the CDR3 is TGCGCCAGCAGCTTGATCACAGATAATGAGCAGTTCTTC. Its translation is CASSLITDNEQFF. The full variable domain, rest sourced from reference TRBV5-1 and TRBJ2-1, is KAGVTQTPRYLIKTRGQQVTLSCSPISGHRSVSWYQQTPGQGLQFLFEYFSETQRNKGNFPGRFSGRQFSNSRSEMNVSTLELGDSALYLCASSLITDNEQFFGPGTRLTVL.

This rearrangement joins TRBV25-1 to TRBJ1-2, with TRBD1 matching 9 bases. Germline lookup yields CDR1 MGHDK and CDR2 SYGVNS. The CDR3 is made up of 15 amino acids. V lost 6 bases, J lost 5 bases, and 10 bases stayed unmatched. The CDR3 nucleotides read TGTGCCAGCAGAGATACAACCGGGACAGGGTATGGCTACACCTTC. This gives the protein CASRDTTGTGYGYTF.

This chain links TRBV14 with TRBJ2-2, with D possibly TRBD1 on 6 matching bases. V was clipped by 0 bases and J by 5 bases, with 19 bases between them. The CDR3 length is 18 residues. Germline CDR1 is SGHDN and CDR2 is FVKESK. CDR3: CASSQDRRPLRGTGELFF. DNA for the CDR3: TGTGCCAGCAGCCAAGACCGGAGACCCCTCAGGGGAACCGGGGAGCTGTTTTTT.

The V call is TRBV5-5, the J call TRBJ1-1; D gene uncertain. CDR3 length: 14 amino acids. Trimming left V 4 bases short and J 8 bases short, with 18 bases between. Germline V gene data show CDR1 as SGHKS and CDR2 as YYEKEE (reference sequence). CDR3 sequence reads: CASSREPGSPEAFF. DNA of the CDR3: TGTGCCAGCAGCAGAGAACCGGGGTCCCCCGAAGCTTTCTTT.

The chain has TRBV4-3 and TRBJ2-3, with 7 bases fitting TRBD2. The CDR3 runs to 14 residues. Germline values: CDR1 LGHNA, CDR2 YSLEER. With V trimmed by 6 bases and J by 0 bases, 3 bases remained unmatched. The CDR3 sequence: CASRPAGSTDTQYF. Here the CDR3 DNA reads TGCGCCAGCAGACCAGCGGGGAGCACAGATACGCAGTATTTT.

The chain uses TRBV7-2 and TRBJ2-5, with 7 bases identical to TRBD2. CDR3 length: 11 amino acids. V dropped 6 bases and J dropped 5; count of bases not matched to a gene: 0. Germline V lookup: CDR1 SGHTA, CDR2 FQGNSA. This CDR3 is CASRGGETQYF. The DNA of the CDR3 is TGTGCCAGCAGGGGGGGGGAGACCCAGTACTTC.

The rearrangement links TRBV15 to TRBJ1-2, with D possibly matching TRBD1 (5 bases). The length of the CDR3 is 15 residues. The germline CDR1 and CDR2 sequences are LNHNV and YYDKDF (reference sequence). Trimming took off 0 bases at V and 7 bases at J, with 15 bases between the two ends. CDR3: CATSRDRGRTSGYTF. CDR3 nucleotides: TGTGCCACCAGCAGAGATCGAGGCAGGACATCTGGCTACACCTTC.

The rearrangement uses TRBV11-2 and TRBJ1-1; D unresolved. The CDR3 contains 14 residues. With 5 bases removed from V and 2 bases from J, the gap between germline ends came to 12 bases. Germline V CDR1 and CDR2: SGHAT, FQNNGV. The CDR3 region has the DNA TGTGCCAGCAGCAGAGAACGGGTAAACACTGAAGCTTTCTTT. It translates to CASSRERVNTEAFF. Using reference TRBV11-2 and TRBJ1-1 for the parts outside the CDR3, the full variable domain is EAGVAQSPRYKIIEKRQSVAFWCNPISGHATLYWYQQILGQGPKLLIQFQNNGVVDDSQLPKDRFSAERLKGVDSTLKIQPAKLEDSAVYLCASSRERVNTEAFFGQGTRLTVV.

The chain recombines TRBV2 with TRBJ2-5; D ambiguous. V lost 3 bases and J 9 bases, leaving 8 bases between the germline ends. Per germline, CDR1 SNHLY and CDR2 FYNNEI. The CDR3 runs to 11 residues. For the CDR3, the DNA is TGTGCCAGCAGTGATCCCGGGTCCCAGTACTTC. Amino acid sequence: CASSDPGSQYF.

This rearrangement joins TRBV13 to TRBJ2-1; TRBD2 matches 9 bases. Trimming removed 5 bases from V and 0 bases from J; junction bases left unmatched: 14. Germline V gene data show CDR1 as PRHDT and CDR2 as FYEKMQ (reference sequence). The CDR3 loop spans 19 amino acids. The CDR3 loop reads CASSLTIGGRANSYNEQFF. The DNA of the CDR3 is TGTGCCAGCAGCCTAACTATCGGCGGGAGGGCCAACTCCTACAATGAGCAGTTCTTC.

The chain uses TRBV2 and TRBJ2-2; 7 bases fit TRBD1. This CDR3 has 13 amino acids. V lost 6 bases and J lost 7; bases outside the gene matches: 5. The germline CDR1 and CDR2 sequences are SNHLY and FYNNEI. CDR3 sequence (DNA): TGTGCCAGCAGGCAGACAGGGAACGGGGAGCTGTTTTTT. It yields the protein CASRQTGNGELFF.

The chain recombines TRBV5-6 with TRBJ2-5, with 8 bases lining up with TRBD2. The CDR3 is 15 amino acids. Germline V lookup: CDR1 SGHDT, CDR2 YYEEEE. Trimming at V came to 3 bases and at J to 2 bases, leaving 6 bases not matched to a gene. In DNA, the CDR3 is TGTGCCAGCAGCTGGCGGGGGGTCTTACAAGAGACCCAGTACTTC. Its protein is CASSWRGVLQETQYF.

The genes are TRBV25-1 and TRBJ1-2; the match to TRBD1 covers 8 bases. V dropped 5 bases and J dropped 4; count of bases not matched to a gene: 6. The CDR3 contains 14 residues. The germline CDR1 and CDR2 sequences are MGHDK and SYGVNS. This chain's CDR3 is CASSSTGAIYGYTF. The CDR3 DNA reads TGTGCCAGCAGTTCGACAGGGGCCATCTATGGCTACACCTTC.

The rearrangement uses TRBV4-1 and TRBJ1-3; D gene uncertain. V gave up 3 bases and J gave up 0 bases, with 12 bases separating them. Germline values: CDR1 MGHRA, CDR2 YSYEKL. This CDR3 has 16 residues. In nucleotides, the CDR3 is TGCGCCAGCAGCCAGAAGACAAGAAGCTCTGGAAACACCATATATTTT. It codes for CASSQKTRSSGNTIYF.

The genes are TRBV4-3 and TRBJ2-7, with D perhaps matching TRBD1 (6 bases). CDR3 length: 15 residues. The V end was cut by 2 bases, the J end by 4 bases, with 15 bases between. Per germline, CDR1 LGHNA and CDR2 YSLEER. CDR3 bases: TGCGCCAGCAGCCAACAATATCGGGACACTTACGAGCAGTACTTC. Protein sequence: CASSQQYRDTYEQYF.

The chain recombines TRBV5-1 with TRBJ1-1, with 10 bases that match TRBD1. The V segment lost 4 bases and the J segment 5 bases; nucleotides outside the gene matches: 5. Per the germline V gene, CDR1 is SGHRS and CDR2 is YFSETQ. The CDR3 contains 14 residues. This chain's CDR3 is CASSPGTGDTEAFF. The CDR3 coding sequence is TGCGCCAGCAGCCCCGGGACAGGGGATACTGAAGCTTTCTTT.

CDR3 sequence (DNA): TGTGCCAGCAGCTTGGTCGTCAGGGGAGAAGGAAACACCATATATTTT. Its translation is CASSLVVRGEGNTIYF. The chain recombines TRBV5-5 with TRBJ1-3; D may be TRBD1 (6 bases). The CDR3 loop spans 16 amino acids. V was clipped by 0 bases and J by 4 bases, with 14 bases between them. Germline CDR1 reads SGHKS; CDR2 reads YYEKEE (reference sequence).

The V gene is TRBV5-1, the J gene TRBJ1-4; TRBD1 matches at 7 bases. This CDR3 comprises 14 residues. Trimming took 3 bases from V and 8 from J; bases not matched to a gene: 7. CDR1 and CDR2 from the germline V gene are SGHRS and YFSETQ. CDR3 region: CASSSGQRREKLFF. The CDR3 nucleotides are TGCGCCAGCAGCTCGGGACAGCGTAGGGAAAAACTGTTTTTT.